The 17 T cell receptor beta chains below come from one sample, sequenced in a study of blood T cell repertoires in COVID-19. Assay used: immunoSEQ multiplex PCR; TCRdb lists only in-frame clones, some missing. The sample has approximately 280,000 clones; around nine tenths are singletons. Sequenced sample: peripheral blood. The receptors here all came from a woman aged 25 to 39 with COVID-19, enrolled during active disease.

V and J are TRBV14 and TRBJ1-6; 8 nucleotides match TRBD1. Losses at the gene ends were 6 bases for V and 11 bases for J; bases not matched to a gene: 6. The CDR3 sequence is 13 residues long. Per the germline V gene, CDR1 is SGHDN and CDR2 is FVKESK. Here the CDR3 DNA reads TGTGCCAGCAGGCGGACAGGGTCAACACCCCTCCACTTT. Translating gives CASRRTGSTPLHF.

This chain joins TRBV19 and TRBJ1-1, with 7 bases aligning to TRBD1. This CDR3 region has 15 residues. The germline V gene has CDR1 LNHDA and CDR2 SQIVND (reference sequence). With 5 bases clipped from V and 4 bases from J, the junction kept 10 bases outside the gene matches. The CDR3 here is CASSPGQWSRTEAFF. The CDR3 bases are TGTGCCAGTAGTCCGGGACAGTGGAGTCGCACTGAAGCTTTCTTT.

V gene TRBV30 combines with J gene TRBJ1-1, with D unclear. The CDR3 has 13 amino acids. The germline V gene has CDR1 GTSNPN and CDR2 SVGIG (reference sequence). V lost 6 bases and J lost 2, with 13 bases in between. This chain's CDR3 is CACGGQSNTEAFF. As DNA, the CDR3 is TGTGCCTGCGGTGGGCAGTCAAACACTGAAGCTTTCTTT.

The chain uses TRBV11-2 and TRBJ1-5; D is unclear. Germline V gives CDR1 SGHAT, CDR2 FQNNGV. V dropped 5 bases and J dropped 0 bases, with 11 bases sitting between them. The CDR3 is made up of 15 amino acids. The CDR3 region is CASSRGGDSNQPQHF. CDR3 bases: TGTGCCAGCAGCCGAGGTGGTGATAGCAATCAGCCCCAGCATTTT.

V gene TRBV5-1 combines with J gene TRBJ2-2, with TRBD1 as a possible D gene (5 bases). This CDR3 comprises 15 residues. V gave up 4 bases and J gave up 5 bases, with 15 bases separating them. CDR1 and CDR2 (germline): SGHRS, YFSETQ. The CDR3, as DNA: TGCGCCAGCAGCCAAGATAGGGGAAGGACCGGGGAGCTGTTTTTT. Protein sequence: CASSQDRGRTGELFF.

In this sample, this clone turned up a few times. The J gene is TRBJ2-7, the V gene TRBV19; TRBD1 agrees at 10 bases. Trimming cost V 5 bases and J 4 bases; bases outside gene matches: 5. The CDR3 contains 14 residues. The germline gives CDR1 LNHDA, CDR2 SQIVND (reference sequence). CDR3 sequence reads: CASSPGQGPYEQYF. The CDR3 nucleotides are TGTGCCAGTAGTCCGGGACAGGGGCCTTACGAGCAGTACTTC.

This chain joins TRBV27 and TRBJ2-7; possibly TRBD2 for D (6 bases). Deletions cut 5 bases from V and 5 bases from J, with 19 bases between. CDR1 is MNHEY and CDR2 is SMNVEV in the germline V gene (reference sequence). CDR3 size: 15 residues. The CDR3 DNA reads as TGTGCCAGCAGTCCCCTAGGGGCGGGAAACGACGAGCAGTACTTC. Protein sequence: CASSPLGAGNDEQYF.

This clone was seen only once. The chain joins TRBV19 to TRBJ2-1, with a weak D call TRBD2 (6 bases). This CDR3 has 19 amino acids. Per germline, CDR1 LNHDA and CDR2 SQIVND (reference sequence). The germline V and J ends were trimmed by 5 bases and 2 bases, with 25 bases remaining between them. The CDR3 DNA is TGTGCCAGTAGTCCCGGCTGGGGGTCTGGCGGGATAACCTACAATGAGCAGTTCTTC. It specifies CASSPGWGSGGITYNEQFF.

V usage is TRBV7-6 and J usage is TRBJ2-3; no clear D gene. CDR3 length equals 16 residues. V gave up 5 bases and J gave up 1 base, with 16 bases separating them. Germline assignment: CDR1 SGHVS and CDR2 FNYEAQ. The CDR3 sequence: CASSRINGPGTDTQYF. For the CDR3, the DNA is TGTGCCAGCAGCCGCATTAACGGTCCTGGCACAGATACGCAGTATTTT.

The V call is TRBV6-6, the J call TRBJ1-1, with 7 bases that match TRBD1. CDR3 length: 14 amino acids. CDR1 MNHNY and CDR2 SVGAGI come from the germline V gene (reference sequence). The trim removed 9 bases at V and 1 base at J, leaving 8 bases unmatched. The CDR3 coding sequence is TGTGCCAGTCGGCTCACAGGGGCGAACACTGAAGCTTTCTTT. Translated: CASRLTGANTEAFF.

This rearrangement joins TRBV29-1 to TRBJ1-3; D gene uncertain. The CDR3 contains 14 residues. The germline V and J ends were trimmed by 3 bases and 0 bases, with 9 bases remaining between them. The germline CDR1 and CDR2 sequences are SQVTM and ANQGSEA. The CDR3 coding sequence is TGCAGCGTTGATCACCTACGCTCTGGAAACACCATATATTTT. This sequence encodes CSVDHLRSGNTIYF.

The chain combines TRBV10-3 with TRBJ1-1; TRBD1 is a possible D gene (5 bases). The germline V gene has CDR1 ENHRY and CDR2 SYGVKD. V was clipped by 4 bases and J by 4 bases, with 10 bases between them. This CDR3 is built from 13 residues. The CDR3 protein is CAISAPGPTEAFF. DNA for the CDR3: TGTGCCATCAGTGCCCCAGGGCCCACTGAAGCTTTCTTT.

The CDR3 nucleotides are TGTGCCAGCAGCTGGACCAGGGCCCCCAGCACTGAAGCTTTCTTT. Amino acid sequence: CASSWTRAPSTEAFF. J is TRBJ1-1 and V is TRBV11-2; D is possibly TRBD1 (5 bases). The V end lost 4 bases, the J end lost 4 bases, and 16 bases lay between the germline ends. This CDR3 spans 15 amino acids. The germline V gene has CDR1 SGHAT and CDR2 FQNNGV.

A few counts support this clone. The V call is TRBV7-2, the J call TRBJ2-1, with 7 bases fitting TRBD2. Trimming took 2 bases from V and 9 from J; bases not matched to a gene: 13. The CDR3 length is 16 residues. Per the germline V gene, CDR1 is SGHTA and CDR2 is FQGNSA. The chain's CDR3 is CASSLSPSGREFEQFF. For the CDR3, the DNA is TGTGCCAGCAGCTTATCTCCTTCTGGGCGGGAGTTTGAGCAGTTCTTC.

This clone was seen just once. J is TRBJ2-1 and V is TRBV2, with 9 bases that match TRBD2. The germline V gene encodes CDR1 SNHLY and CDR2 FYNNEI. The junction had 3 bases not matched to a gene; V was cut back by 6 bases and J by 0 bases. The CDR3 extends over 15 amino acids. The CDR3 reads CASRASGTSYNEQFF. The CDR3 nucleotides are TGTGCCAGCAGGGCTAGCGGGACCTCCTACAATGAGCAGTTCTTC. The complete variable domain, with remaining parts taken from reference TRBV2 and TRBJ2-1, reads EPEVTQTPSHQVTQMGQEVILRCVPISNHLYFYWYRQILGQKVEFLVSFYNNEISEKSEIFDDQFSVERPDGSNFTLKIRSTKLEDSAMYFCASRASGTSYNEQFFGPGTRLTVL.

This chain uses TRBV3-1 (or the pseudogene TRBV3-2) with TRBJ1-4; a possible D gene is TRBD1 (6 bases). The CDR3 contains 15 residues. In germline, CDR1 is LGHDT, CDR2 YNNKEL (reference sequence). V was shortened by 4 bases and J by 4 bases, with 13 bases between the two germline ends. The CDR3 here is CASSPWDNSNEKLFF. In DNA, the CDR3 is TGTGCCAGCAGCCCTTGGGACAATAGTAATGAAAAACTGTTTTTT.

This clone came up once. V and J are TRBV9 and TRBJ2-3; 12 bases are a match to TRBD2. The CDR3 covers 17 residues. J lost 6 bases, V lost 0 bases, and 8 bases had no gene match. Germline lookup yields CDR1 SGDLS and CDR2 YYNGEE. The DNA for the CDR3 is TGTGCCAGCAGCGTAGATACTAGCGGGGGGCTGGTGGATACGCAGTATTTT. As protein: CASSVDTSGGLVDTQYF.